A single sample gave rise to the 24 T cell receptor beta chains below, sequenced in a study of blood T cell repertoires in COVID-19. This table comes from immunoSEQ multiplex PCR, and its TCRdb copy is limited to in-frame clones, with some not included. The table includes roughly 500,000 clones, roughly 88% detected once. The material sequenced was PBMCs or T cells enriched from blood (not recorded which). These receptors were obtained from a woman between 35 and 50 years old who had recovered from COVID-19.

The CDR3 DNA reads as TGCGCCAGCAGCTCCAGACAGGGGTACAATGAGCAGTTCTTC. As protein: CASSSRQGYNEQFF. The chain recombines TRBV5-1 with TRBJ2-1; 8 positions match TRBD1. Per the germline V gene, CDR1 is SGHRS and CDR2 is YFSETQ. V shed 3 bases, J shed 4 bases, and the junction held 3 bases outside the gene matches. CDR3 length: 14 amino acids.

This chain joins TRBV13 and TRBJ2-7; TRBD2 matches 9 bases. This CDR3 comprises 16 residues. V lost 3 bases, J lost 1 base, and 7 bases stayed unmatched. Germline CDR1 reads PRHDT; CDR2 reads FYEKMQ (reference sequence). The CDR3 loop reads CASSFGGSGSSYEQYF. The CDR3 DNA reads as TGTGCCAGCAGCTTTGGTGGTAGCGGGAGTTCCTACGAGCAGTACTTC.

This clone was recorded a few times. This chain uses TRBV5-1 with TRBJ1-3; TRBD1 matches at 8 bases. The CDR3 extends over 16 amino acids. The germline V gene has CDR1 SGHRS and CDR2 YFSETQ. J lost 4 bases, V lost 2 bases, and 8 bases had no gene match. CDR3 coding DNA: TGCGCCAGCAGCTTCGACCAGGGGGCTTACGGAAACACCATATATTTT. Protein: CASSFDQGAYGNTIYF.

The chain combines TRBV5-4 with TRBJ2-7; D may be TRBD2 (5 bases). The germline V gene has CDR1 SGHNT and CDR2 YYREEE (reference sequence). V gave up 3 bases and J gave up 3 bases, with 10 bases separating them. The CDR3 is made up of 13 amino acids. Here the CDR3 DNA reads TGTGCCAGCAGCTCGAGAGGGATCTACGAGCAGTACTTC. It yields the protein CASSSRGIYEQYF.

The genes are TRBV7-2 and TRBJ2-7; 14 positions match TRBD2. Germline CDR1 SGHTA, CDR2 FQGNSA. CDR3 length: 15 amino acids. V lost 3 bases and J lost 2; bases outside the gene matches: 0. CDR3: CASSLGLAGAYEQYF. The CDR3 DNA is TGTGCCAGCAGCTTGGGACTAGCGGGAGCCTACGAGCAGTACTTC.

The gene calls are TRBV7-9 and TRBJ2-7, with TRBD1 matching over 9 bases. Looked up from germline, CDR1 is SEHNR and CDR2 is FQNEAQ (reference sequence). Germline trimming cut 5 bases from V and 0 bases from J; bases unmatched to any gene: 11. This CDR3 is 17 amino acids long. CDR3 amino acids: CASSTLPGQGSSYEQYF. The DNA of the CDR3 is TGTGCCAGCAGCACACTTCCGGGACAGGGATCCTCCTACGAGCAGTACTTC.

There are a few counts of this clone. This chain connects TRBV11-2 to TRBJ2-1; 7 nucleotides agree with TRBD1. The CDR3 totals 16 residues. Germline V gene data show CDR1 as SGHAT and CDR2 as FQNNGV. With 5 bases clipped from V and 3 bases from J, the junction kept 10 bases outside the gene matches. Written as DNA, the CDR3 is TGTGCCAGCAGCCGAACCGGGACAGCGTACTACAATGAGCAGTTCTTC. Its protein is CASSRTGTAYYNEQFF.

The chain joins TRBV5-1 to TRBJ2-7, with D possibly matching TRBD1 (5 bases). The CDR3 contains 15 residues. CDR1 SGHRS and CDR2 YFSETQ come from the germline V gene. V dropped 4 bases and J dropped 3 bases, with 17 bases sitting between them. CDR3 in amino acids: CASSLGPRQNYEQYF. CDR3 sequence (DNA): TGCGCCAGCAGCCTCGGACCAAGACAGAACTACGAGCAGTACTTC.

The rearrangement joins TRBV12-3 or TRBV12-4 to TRBJ1-1, with D unresolved. The CDR3 is 12 residues long. V gave up 6 bases and J gave up 0 bases, with 5 bases separating them. CDR3 sequence (DNA): TGTGCCAGCAGGCGAATGAACACTGAAGCTTTCTTT. Its protein product is CASRRMNTEAFF.

The chain has TRBV4-2 and TRBJ2-5; D not resolved. The CDR3 runs 14 residues. Germline-derived CDR1 and CDR2 are LGHNA and YNFKEQ. Trimming shortened V by 3 bases and J by 0 bases, and 8 bases separated the two germline ends. The CDR3 nucleotides read TGTGCCAGCAGCCATGGTCAGAACCAAGAGACCCAGTACTTC. It is translated as CASSHGQNQETQYF.

This rearrangement joins TRBV7-9 to TRBJ2-5, with a possible D match to TRBD1 (6 bases). Trimming cost V 4 bases and J 7 bases, with 16 bases left between them. The CDR3 runs to 14 residues. Per germline, CDR1 SEHNR and CDR2 FQNEAQ (reference sequence). CDR3 in amino acids: CASSSDRWIRTQYF. DNA for the CDR3: TGTGCCAGCAGCTCTGACAGGTGGATACGGACCCAGTACTTC.

V usage is TRBV27 and J usage is TRBJ2-1; 7 bases match TRBD2. The CDR3 covers 12 residues. Germline assignment: CDR1 MNHEY and CDR2 SMNVEV (reference sequence). The V and J ends lost 3 bases and 13 bases, in that order; junction bases with no gene match: 6. The CDR3 DNA reads as TGTGCCAGCAGTTTCTTCGGGACTATTCAGTTCTTC. Residues: CASSFFGTIQFF.

This chain uses TRBV5-1 with TRBJ2-7, with 10 nucleotides matching TRBD1. The CDR3 spans 15 residues. V dropped 7 bases and J dropped 4; count of bases not matched to a gene: 11. Germline CDR1 and CDR2: SGHRS and YFSETQ. The CDR3 DNA is TGCGCCAGCTCACTCTGGACAGGGGGACGATACGAGCAGTACTTC. It yields the protein CASSLWTGGRYEQYF.

V is TRBV7-8 and J is TRBJ2-7, with D possibly being TRBD1 (5 bases). Germline CDR1 reads SGHVS; CDR2 reads FQNEAQ. CDR3 size: 13 residues. With 3 bases removed from V and 6 bases from J, the gap between germline ends came to 12 bases. CDR3 sequence: CASSFQGFGEQYF. CDR3 sequence (DNA): TGTGCCAGCAGCTTCCAGGGTTTCGGCGAGCAGTACTTC.

The chain employs TRBV27 and TRBJ2-2, with 10 bases aligning to TRBD2. The CDR3 is made up of 15 amino acids. With 5 bases clipped from V and 5 bases from J, the junction kept 5 bases outside the gene matches. Germline V CDR1 and CDR2: MNHEY, SMNVEV (reference sequence). The CDR3 coding sequence is TGTGCCAGCAGTCTAGGACTAGCGGTAACCGGGGAGCTGTTTTTT. This codes for CASSLGLAVTGELFF.

The gene calls are TRBV5-1 and TRBJ2-1; 7 nucleotides agree with TRBD2. Germline assignment: CDR1 SGHRS and CDR2 YFSETQ. The ends lost 2 bases at V and 4 bases at J; junction bases unmatched: 9. The CDR3 is made up of 16 amino acids. DNA for the CDR3: TGCGCCAGCAGCTTATTAGTCGCGGGAGAGTACAATGAGCAGTTCTTC. Encoded protein: CASSLLVAGEYNEQFF.

The chain couples TRBV12-3 or TRBV12-4 to TRBJ2-1; 7 nucleotides agree with TRBD2. Trimming cost V 5 bases and J 6 bases; bases outside gene matches: 4. This CDR3 comprises 13 residues. CDR3 coding DNA: TGTGCCAGCAGTCTCCAGCGGGGCAATGAGCAGTTCTTC. It encodes CASSLQRGNEQFF.

This chain connects TRBV4-3 to TRBJ1-4; TRBD1 matches at 9 bases. The V and J ends lost 1 base and 10 bases, in that order; junction bases with no gene match: 10. CDR3 length: 16 residues. Germline CDR1 LGHNA, CDR2 YSLEER. The CDR3 nucleotides are TGCGCCAGCAGCCAAGCTGACCGGGACAGGGACGCAAAACTGTTTTTT. Translated: CASSQADRDRDAKLFF.

This chain joins TRBV18 and TRBJ1-2, with D maybe TRBD1 (6 bases). The germline CDR1 and CDR2 sequences are KGHSH and LQKENI. V was shortened by 6 bases and J by 4 bases, with 18 bases between the two germline ends. CDR3 length: 15 amino acids. This CDR3 is CASSSGYQGTYGYTF. The CDR3 bases are TGTGCCAGCTCCTCGGGCTATCAGGGGACCTATGGCTACACCTTC. Full variable domain (remainder filled in from reference TRBV18 and TRBJ1-2): NAGVMQNPRHLVRRRGQEARLRCSPMKGHSHVYWYRQLPEEGLKFMVYLQKENIIDESGMPKERFSAEFPKEGPSILRIQQVVRGDSAAYFCASSSGYQGTYGYTFGSGTRLTVV.

V and J are TRBV7-2 and TRBJ1-2; the D gene is possibly TRBD1 (6 bases). V was clipped by 3 bases and J by 0 bases, with 11 bases between them. The CDR3 totals 15 residues. Germline V CDR1 and CDR2: SGHTA, FQGNSA. The CDR3 here is CASSFGTPSNYGYTF. The CDR3 DNA is TGTGCCAGCAGCTTCGGGACACCTTCTAACTATGGCTACACCTTC.

The V call is TRBV19, the J call TRBJ2-6; D is possibly TRBD1 (5 bases). Germline lookup yields CDR1 LNHDA and CDR2 SQIVND (reference sequence). Trimming removed 5 bases from V and 0 bases from J, with 20 bases in between. The CDR3 is 19 residues long. The CDR3 here is CASSAHRSSRSSGANVLTF. The CDR3, as DNA: TGTGCCAGTAGTGCCCACAGGTCATCGAGAAGCTCTGGGGCCAACGTCCTGACTTTC.

V is TRBV6-5 and J is TRBJ1-2, with D possibly being TRBD1 (5 bases). Germline V gives CDR1 MNHEY, CDR2 SVGAGI. The CDR3 loop spans 15 amino acids. Deletions cut 5 bases from V and 6 bases from J, with 19 bases between. In nucleotides, the CDR3 is TGTGCCAGCAGTCCCCGGGCTGACAGTCCGAATGGCTACACCTTC. It specifies CASSPRADSPNGYTF.

The rearrangement joins TRBV5-4 to TRBJ1-2, with 7 bases identical to TRBD1. V trimming: 4 bases; J trimming: 12 bases; junction bases outside the gene matches: 18. Looked up from germline, CDR1 is SGHNT and CDR2 is YYREEE (reference sequence). The CDR3 sequence is 15 residues long. The CDR3 DNA reads TGTGCCAGCAGCCTCCCCTCGCAGGGGGTGAGTACGGACACCTTC. Encoded protein: CASSLPSQGVSTDTF. The variable domain in full, with the rest retrieved from reference TRBV5-4 and TRBJ1-2, is ETGVTQSPTHLIKTRGQQVTLRCSSQSGHNTVSWYQQALGQGPQFIFQYYREEENGRGNFPPRFSGLQFPNYSSELNVNALELDDSALYLCASSLPSQGVSTDTFGSGTRLTVV.

The genes are TRBV7-9 and TRBJ2-5, with D tentatively TRBD2 (6 bases). Deletions cut 5 bases from V and 2 bases from J, with 12 bases between. This CDR3 has 14 residues. Germline CDR1 is SEHNR and CDR2 is FQNEAQ (reference sequence). DNA for the CDR3: TGTGCCAGCAGCGGTTTCGGACTACAAGAGACCCAGTACTTC. This sequence encodes CASSGFGLQETQYF.